This TCR beta chain was captured by sequencing in a study of OX40 agonist ivuxolimab in advanced cancers. Study-wide results and limits: Compared with others, partial responders at 0.1-3.0 mg/kg displayed clonal expansion among the lowest.

The repertoire was sequenced with immunoSEQ multiplex PCR; TCRdb's copy has only in-frame clones and lacks some. The profile covers 60,000 to 90,000 clones, with roughly 85% appearing a single time and about 0.78% taken by the ten largest. Of note for this clone: Antigen unknown.

From germline, CDR1 is SGHRS and CDR2 YFSETQ. Trimming took 4 bases from V and 3 from J; bases not matched to a gene: 7. This CDR3 contains 16 residues. The sequences come from CD4+ or CD8+ T cells sorted from blood, collected in a trial of the OX40 agonist ivuxolimab. This chain joins TRBV5-1 and TRBJ1-1; 12 bases match TRBD1. The sequence derives from an adult with an advanced solid tumor such as melanoma, head and neck, liver or kidney cancer. CDR3 residues: CASSLSGQGADTEAFF. The CDR3 coding sequence is TGCGCCAGCAGCCTGTCGGGACAGGGGGCGGACACTGAAGCTTTCTTT.